This T cell receptor (beta chain) was retrieved from a study of shared clonotypes between healthy human individuals (dated by TCRdb to 2019 to 2021). Broadly, across the study: The cohort included a few men and a couple of women between 18 and 49 years of age. Leukapheresis yielded between about 0.94 and 8.9 billion PBMCs per donor. The study deeply sequenced blood TCR repertoires of 5 or 6 healthy adults to estimate repertoire size and the extent of clonotype sharing between individuals. For each donor, CD4 naive and CD4 memory were each given three plates, CD8 naive was given two plates, and CD8 memory was given one plate. To increase sequencing depth and limit assay-specific biases, different laboratories used diverse techniques to prepare libraries and sequence TCR repertoires. Results the study describes overall, beyond this receptor: Because the study included a small number of donors, the genetic and exposure-history diversity represented was limited. Compared with non-shared clonotypes, clonotypes shared by all four sorted-subset donors had higher generation probabilities. Estimated clonotype richness was generally larger for naive than for memory subsets. Sampling was limited to blood, and TCR repertoires in tissue likely differ from TCR repertoires in blood. When a handful of donors were compared, the shared fraction of clonotypes was 5% to 6.5% for naive CD4, 3.5% to 4% for naive CD8, roughly 2.5% for memory CD4, and around 0.37% for memory CD8. Incomplete sequencing was indicated by rarefaction of sorted-subset datasets, despite the large sequencing depth. Pairwise subsampling indicated that sequencing depth was expected to affect the degree of clonotype sharing among donors.

As encoded in the germline V gene (reference sequence), CDR1 is SGHAT while CDR2 is FQDESV. Germline trimming: 4 bases from V, 1 base from J; junction bases outside gene matches: 11. Taken from cysteine to phenylalanine, the CDR3 has 17 residues. The only DNA kept is the CDR3, 51 bases in frame from the first base. Using the deep immunoSEQ assay, TCR CDR3 regions were amplified from genomic DNA by multiplex PCR. For each cell subset, the extracted genomic DNA was distributed evenly across all wells of several immunoSEQ 96-well plates, and each plate served as one replicate. Each replicate PCR for sorted subsets received around 0.2 ug genomic DNA, equal to roughly 29,000 T cell genomes. The purified libraries were quantified using a Qubit 3.0 fluorometer, sized with a Bioanalyzer 2100, and then quantified again using the KAPA Library Quantification kit. Every immunoSEQ 96-well plate was sequenced on a separate single-read 150-cycle Illumina NextSeq 550 flow cell. Concerning the study's data processing: Because the immunoSEQ output held only junctional sequences and lacked quality scores, the filtering could not match the filtering applied to full-length reads. Sequences were annotated with PyIR, a Python wrapper for IgBLAST v1.9, using IMGT germline references to assign V/J genes and CDR3. Reads with weak V/J assignments (E-value above 1e-6), missing CDR3, stop codons, out-of-frame junctions, or ambiguous translated residues were removed. V3J clonotypes were defined as sequences sharing an identical inferred V gene, J gene, and CDR3 amino acid sequence. Percentage overlap between repertoires was computed as shared unique clonotypes divided by the size of the smaller repertoire. RTK rarefaction, the Chao1 estimator, and Recon v2.1 estimates of unobserved clonotypes were used to assess repertoire richness. For all TCRbeta clonotypes obtained by the gDNA method from a few donors, generation probabilities were computed with OLGA. The immuneACCESS repertoire file appears here via TCRdb, limited to in-frame rearrangements. These files lack a portion of the clones; in checked studies, under half of the deficit traces to unresolved V genes, and the cause of the others is not known. D and trimming were read from the DNA, whereas the V and J calls and clone size are those reported in that table. Present in this sample are roughly 100,000 clones, approximately 65% of which were seen just once. Of the sample, approximately 25% is held by the ten largest clones.

Donors were healthy HIV-negative adults with no recently reported acute infections or vaccinations. All donors were Caucasian adults living in Nashville, Tennessee, USA. CD8 memory samples combined magnetically selected CD45RO+ cells with CCR7-negative CD45RA+ effector memory (TemRA) cells. Blood was collected by leukapheresis, and PBMCs were isolated by Ficoll-Histopaque density gradient centrifugation and then cryopreserved in liquid nitrogen vapor phase. Analytical flow cytometry was used to check the purity and quantity of every magnetically sorted T cell population. Genomic DNA was isolated from every sorted fraction and measured by UV absorbance on a Nanodrop 2000c. On this clone: Its antigen is currently not known. The input lacks base qualities; no much larger clone sits a single base away.

The sequenced sample was memory CD8+ T cells sorted from blood. The meaning of the sample's cell subset or site label: CD45RO+ cells pooled with CCR7-negative TemRA cells. Recombination linked TRBV11-1 to TRBJ2-3; 7 junctional bases match TRBD2. The source of this sequence is a young woman in good health. The CDR3 corresponds to CASSSFPAGEGTDTQYF. The sequenced DNA is TGTGCCAGCAGCTCCTTCCCGGCGGGAGAAGGCACAGATACGCAGTATTTT.